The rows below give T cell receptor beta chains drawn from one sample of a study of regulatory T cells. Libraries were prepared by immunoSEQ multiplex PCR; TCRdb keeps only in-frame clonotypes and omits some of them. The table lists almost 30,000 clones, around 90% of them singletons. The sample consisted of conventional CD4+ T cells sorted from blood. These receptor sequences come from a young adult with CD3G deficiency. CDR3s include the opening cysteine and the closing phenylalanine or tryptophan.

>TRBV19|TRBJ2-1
CATSVRGGFHNEQFF
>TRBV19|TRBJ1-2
CASNPGGFYGYTF
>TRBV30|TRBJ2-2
CAWRPSGATGELFF
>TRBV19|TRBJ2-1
CASSINSYNEQFF
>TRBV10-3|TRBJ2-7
CAISVTGLSYEQYF
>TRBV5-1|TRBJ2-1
CASSQGQGGDEQFF
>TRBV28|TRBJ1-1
CASSLYGSRNEAFF
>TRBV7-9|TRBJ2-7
CASNWGQGAHEQYF
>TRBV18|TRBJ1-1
CASSEEPGKYTEAFF
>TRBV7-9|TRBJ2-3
CASSSGQGADTQYF
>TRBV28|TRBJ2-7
CASRPNDRSYEQYF
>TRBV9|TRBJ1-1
CASSKSGRGAFF
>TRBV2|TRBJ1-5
CASSDDDQPQHF
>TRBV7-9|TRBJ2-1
CASSLGGGSGRSSLEQFF
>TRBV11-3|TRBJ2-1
CASSLSGGDEQFF
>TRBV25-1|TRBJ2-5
CASSDMSNKETQYF
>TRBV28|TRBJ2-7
CASSFGSPYEQYF
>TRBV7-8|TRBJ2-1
CASSLAGRTYNEQFF
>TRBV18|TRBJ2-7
CASSGTVSSYEQYF
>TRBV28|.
CASRPDKDYEQYF
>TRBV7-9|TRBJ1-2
CASSRGEGGYTF
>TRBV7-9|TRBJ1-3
CASGGVGNTIYF
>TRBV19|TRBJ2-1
CASSPRTSGVGDEQFF
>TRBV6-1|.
CASDSGAEQYF
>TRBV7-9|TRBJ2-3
CASSSLAGGPDTQYF
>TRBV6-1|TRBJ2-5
CASSEPLSLRPYF
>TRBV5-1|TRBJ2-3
CASSANPSATDTQYF
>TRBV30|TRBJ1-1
CAWRVPGAGDTEAFF
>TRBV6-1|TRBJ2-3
CASSRDSYTDTQYF
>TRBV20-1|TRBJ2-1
CSGGSGNEQFF
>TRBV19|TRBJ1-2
CASSMPGRDLGYTF
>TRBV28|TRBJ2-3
CASSFSGRLADTQYF